This entry is about one T cell receptor beta chain. CDR1 is SQVTM and CDR2 is ANQGSEA in the germline V gene. Trimming took off 4 bases at V and 4 bases at J, with 12 bases between the two ends. CDR3 length: 13 amino acids. This entry belongs to a study of blood T cells in healthy people across ages. Sample-barcoded 5' priming and a J-beta primer mix drove a second PCR of roughly 6 to 12 cycles. Each CDR3 protein gets one entry after TCRdb re-called the 5' RACE reads with MiXCR. The sample comprises some 1.4 million distinct CDR3 sequences, approximately 38% of which are singletons, and under 8% rests with the top ten.

Sequencing was carried out using blood. The J gene is TRBJ2-3, the V gene TRBV29-1, with D maybe TRBD2 (5 bases). The receptor was derived from a woman aged 18-29 years in good health. The CDR3 protein is CSVVGSQADTQYF. In DNA form, the CDR3 reads TGCAGCGTTGTTGGGAGTCAAGCAGATACGCAGTATTTT.